This passage covers 7 T cell receptor beta chains from one sample sequenced in a study of cytomegalovirus exposure and HLA in healthy donors. With 60 Vbeta and 13 Jbeta primers, the PCR was carried out. The data were produced by immunoSEQ multiplex PCR, yet TCRdb's version contains in-frame clones alone and is incomplete. This table has some 180,000 clones, roughly 80% appearing once. Material for sequencing was PBMCs. The source is a man aged 40-55 years in good health and CMV-seropositive.

The chain combines TRBV6-6 with TRBJ2-5; a weak D match, TRBD1 (5 bases). V lost 3 bases and J 3 bases, leaving 8 bases between the germline ends. CDR3 length: 13 amino acids. Germline V gives CDR1 MNHNY, CDR2 SVGAGI (reference sequence). CDR3 nucleotide sequence: TGTGCCAGCAGTTATCGCAGGGAAGAGACCCAGTACTTC. It yields the protein CASSYRREETQYF.

This sequence joins TRBV4-1 and TRBJ2-5; 8 bases agree with TRBD2. The CDR3 loop spans 15 amino acids. Germline V lookup: CDR1 MGHRA, CDR2 YSYEKL. Germline trimming cut 1 base from V and 4 bases from J; bases unmatched to any gene: 5. This chain's CDR3 is CASSQALAGGETQYF. For the CDR3, the DNA is TGCGCCAGCAGCCAAGCGTTGGCGGGGGGAGAGACCCAGTACTTC.

This clone was seen a single time. The chain combines TRBV5-1 with TRBJ2-4; 7 bases are a match to TRBD1. Germline CDR1 and CDR2: SGHRS and YFSETQ. The CDR3 contains 15 residues. V was clipped by 0 bases and J by 1 base; unmatched bases: 1. The CDR3 sequence: CASSLAQGAKNIQYF. Here the CDR3 DNA reads TGCGCCAGCAGCTTGGCACAGGGGGCCAAAAACATTCAGTACTTC.

The J gene is TRBJ2-7, the V gene TRBV6-5; maybe TRBD1 (6 bases). Trimming left V 2 bases short and J 0 bases short, with 11 bases between. This CDR3 is built from 15 residues. The germline V gene encodes CDR1 MNHEY and CDR2 SVGAGI. CDR3 coding DNA: TGTGCCAGCAGTTACGGTTCAGGGGTCTCCTACGAGCAGTACTTC. Translated: CASSYGSGVSYEQYF.

The chain has TRBV4-2 and TRBJ2-1; 14 bases align to TRBD2. V shed 4 bases, J shed 8 bases, and the junction held 7 bases outside the gene matches. Per germline, CDR1 LGHNA and CDR2 YNFKEQ. The CDR3 is made up of 16 amino acids. CDR3 residues: CASSPRLAGGFDEQFF. The CDR3 coding sequence is TGTGCCAGCAGCCCACGACTAGCGGGGGGGTTCGATGAGCAGTTCTTC.

This clone was recorded a few times. The V and J genes are TRBV6-5 and TRBJ1-6, with TRBD1 as a possible D gene (6 bases). Trimming stripped 4 bases from V and 5 bases from J, with 9 bases between. Germline lookup yields CDR1 MNHEY and CDR2 SVGAGI. The CDR3 runs 14 residues. The CDR3 nucleotides are TGTGCCAGCAGTTTCAGGGGAAATAATTCACCCCTCCACTTT. Protein: CASSFRGNNSPLHF.

This rearrangement joins TRBV18 to TRBJ2-1; the match to TRBD2 covers 14 bases. In germline, CDR1 is KGHSH, CDR2 LQKENI. The CDR3 loop spans 15 amino acids. V lost 3 bases, J lost 6 bases, and 1 base stayed unmatched. The DNA of the CDR3 is TGTGCCAGCTCACCGGGACTAGCGGGAGTCAATGAGCAGTTCTTC. Residues: CASSPGLAGVNEQFF.